This entry lists 26 T cell receptor beta chains sequenced from one sample in a study of cytomegalovirus exposure and HLA in healthy donors. PCR used 60 Vbeta primers and 13 Jbeta primers. Produced via immunoSEQ multiplex PCR; TCRdb's table is partial and in-frame only. Among approximately 85,000 clones listed, around 70% were seen once. Sequenced material: PBMCs. The source of these receptors is a woman aged 40-49 years in good health and CMV-seropositive.

In this sample, this clone turned up a few times. The chain recombines TRBV14 with TRBJ2-1; 7 bases map to TRBD2. Trimming cost V 3 bases and J 4 bases; bases outside gene matches: 18. Germline V gene lookup returns CDR1 SGHDN and CDR2 FVKESK. The length of the CDR3 is 19 residues. The CDR3 reads CASSQGGGTGGRWYNEQFF. The DNA for the CDR3 is TGTGCCAGCAGCCAGGGAGGCGGGACGGGGGGTCGATGGTACAATGAGCAGTTCTTC.

The chain recombines TRBV7-9 with TRBJ1-1; 9 nucleotides align to TRBD1. CDR1 and CDR2 from the germline V gene are SEHNR and FQNEAQ (reference sequence). The CDR3 length is 15 residues. The V gene end was trimmed by 3 bases and the J gene end by 5 bases; junction bases not matched to a gene: 7. CDR3 bases: TGTGCCAGCAGCTTTATGCCGGGACAGGGTACTGAAGCTTTCTTT. It encodes CASSFMPGQGTEAFF.

The genes are TRBV5-4 and TRBJ2-1, with 7 bases fitting TRBD2. The CDR3 contains 14 residues. The V gene's germline CDR1 is SGHNT and CDR2 YYREEE (reference sequence). The V gene end was trimmed by 4 bases and the J gene end by 7 bases; junction bases not matched to a gene: 8. The CDR3 DNA reads as TGTGCCAGCAGCCGAGGCTGGGGGGGGAATGAGCAGTTCTTC. It encodes CASSRGWGGNEQFF.

The chain links TRBV2 to TRBJ2-7; 7 bases are shared with TRBD1. The CDR3 length is 12 residues. Per germline, CDR1 SNHLY and CDR2 FYNNEI. Unmatched junction bases numbered 4, after V lost 5 bases and J lost 6 bases. The CDR3 DNA reads TGTGCCAGCAGTAGGACAGGTGGCGAGCAGTACTTC. Translated, it gives CASSRTGGEQYF. The variable domain in full, completed from reference TRBV2 and TRBJ2-7, reads EPEVTQTPSHQVTQMGQEVILRCVPISNHLYFYWYRQILGQKVEFLVSFYNNEISEKSEIFDDQFSVERPDGSNFTLKIRSTKLEDSAMYFCASSRTGGEQYFGPGTRLTVT.

The V and J genes are TRBV27 and TRBJ1-1; D might be TRBD1 (6 bases). V shed 1 base and J shed 5 bases, with 23 bases lying between them. This CDR3 contains 18 residues. The germline V gene has CDR1 MNHEY and CDR2 SMNVEV (reference sequence). The CDR3 loop reads CASSLYPLLRGSGTEAFF. CDR3 coding DNA: TGTGCCAGCAGTTTATACCCCCTTCTAAGGGGGTCGGGAACTGAAGCTTTCTTT.

This chain connects TRBV7-6 to TRBJ1-1, with D perhaps TRBD1 (5 bases). Trimming stripped 3 bases from V and 3 bases from J, with 11 bases between. Germline lookup yields CDR1 SGHVS and CDR2 FNYEAQ. The CDR3 runs 14 residues. The CDR3 loop reads CASSFSGGDTEAFF. The CDR3 bases are TGTGCCAGCAGCTTCTCCGGGGGGGACACTGAAGCTTTCTTT.

This clone was observed a single time. The V gene is TRBV19, the J gene TRBJ2-1; tentative D call: TRBD2 (7 bases). The CDR3 extends over 15 amino acids. Trimming cost V 1 base and J 7 bases, with 14 bases left between them. The V gene's germline CDR1 is LNHDA and CDR2 SQIVND (reference sequence). The CDR3 coding sequence is TGTGCCAGTAGTATAGTGGGGGGGGGCTGGAATGAGCAGTTCTTC. Its protein product is CASSIVGGGWNEQFF.

The rearrangement joins TRBV7-2 to TRBJ2-7, with 7 positions matching TRBD1. The junction had 4 bases not matched to a gene; V was cut back by 5 bases and J by 3 bases. This CDR3 contains 13 residues. The V gene's germline CDR1 is SGHTA and CDR2 FQGNSA. The CDR3 region is CASSQGQLYEQYF. As DNA, the CDR3 is TGTGCCAGCAGCCAGGGACAGCTCTACGAGCAGTACTTC.

The chain links TRBV2 to TRBJ2-2; 9 bases map to TRBD2. CDR3 length: 16 residues. Germline CDR1 is SNHLY and CDR2 is FYNNEI. Losses at the gene ends were 7 bases for V and 1 base for J; bases not matched to a gene: 7. The CDR3 is CASTLDSGGNTGELFF. The CDR3 bases are TGTGCCAGCACCCTGGATAGCGGGGGGAACACCGGGGAGCTGTTTTTT.

This clone was seen a handful of times. The rearrangement joins TRBV4-1 to TRBJ2-7; possibly TRBD2 for D (5 bases). This CDR3 comprises 17 residues. V shed 4 bases and J shed 0 bases, with 19 bases lying between them. The germline CDR1 and CDR2 sequences are MGHRA and YSYEKL. CDR3 region: CASSLQALGGSSYEQYF. As DNA, the CDR3 is TGCGCCAGCAGCCTCCAGGCCCTCGGAGGCAGCTCCTACGAGCAGTACTTC.

The CDR3 DNA is TGCGCCAGCAGCCAGTATGGACTAGCGGGGGGGCCTGGGGCCAACGTCCTGACTTTC. Encoded protein: CASSQYGLAGGPGANVLTF. The chain joins TRBV4-3 to TRBJ2-6; 15 bases fit TRBD2. CDR1 is LGHNA and CDR2 is YSLEER in the germline V gene. This CDR3 is built from 19 residues. With V trimmed by 3 bases and J by 2 bases, 5 bases remained unmatched.

The rearrangement uses TRBV6-5 and TRBJ1-1; D might be TRBD1 (5 bases). There are 13 residues in the CDR3. V was cut by 0 bases and J by 10 bases, with 12 bases left in between. Germline V gene data show CDR1 as MNHEY and CDR2 as SVGAGI. In DNA, the CDR3 is TGTGCCAGCAGTTACTCGAGCGGGAGGGGAGCTTTCTTT. Its protein is CASSYSSGRGAFF.

The table lists this clone with a count of one. The V gene is TRBV19, the J gene TRBJ1-2, with D perhaps matching TRBD1 (5 bases). V was clipped by 9 bases and J by 1 base, with 12 bases between them. CDR1 and CDR2 (germline): LNHDA, SQIVND (reference sequence). The CDR3 loop spans 13 amino acids. The CDR3 DNA reads as TGTGCCAGCGCACAGGAATATAACTATGGCTACACCTTC. Translating gives CASAQEYNYGYTF. Filled out from reference TRBV19 and TRBJ1-2, the complete variable domain reads DGGITQSPKYLFRKEGQNVTLSCEQNLNHDAMYWYRQDPGQGLRLIYYSQIVNDFQKGDIAEGYSVSREKKESFPLTVTSAQKNPTAFYLCASAQEYNYGYTFGSGTRLTVV.

This clone has a handful of counts. This chain uses TRBV9 with TRBJ2-7; 7 bases are shared with TRBD1. This CDR3 spans 14 amino acids. J gave up 4 bases and V 5 bases, and 9 bases lay outside the gene matches. Germline CDR1 SGDLS, CDR2 YYNGEE. The CDR3 region has the DNA TGTGCCAGCAGTGATACAGGGGAATCTTACGAGCAGTACTTC. It codes for CASSDTGESYEQYF.

The chain links TRBV5-1 to TRBJ2-1; possible D gene TRBD2, 5 bases. The germline CDR1 and CDR2 sequences are SGHRS and YFSETQ. The V end was cut by 0 bases, the J end by 8 bases, with 12 bases between. CDR3 size: 14 residues. CDR3 sequence: CASSLAGNFDEQFF. CDR3 DNA sequence: TGCGCCAGCAGCTTGGCGGGAAATTTTGATGAGCAGTTCTTC.

The chain employs TRBV2 and TRBJ2-5; a possible D gene is TRBD2 (5 bases). The germline gives CDR1 SNHLY, CDR2 FYNNEI. Trimming shortened V by 6 bases and J by 3 bases, and 11 bases separated the two germline ends. This CDR3 has 13 amino acids. Here the CDR3 reads CASSPTREETQYF. The DNA for the CDR3 is TGTGCCAGCAGCCCCACTAGGGAAGAGACCCAGTACTTC.

The chain links TRBV30 to TRBJ1-4, with D perhaps matching TRBD1 (6 bases). The V and J ends lost 6 bases and 10 bases respectively, with 18 bases between them. The V gene's germline CDR1 is GTSNPN and CDR2 SVGIG (reference sequence). This CDR3 has 13 amino acids. CDR3 amino acids: CACQPDPGAKLFF. In nucleotides, the CDR3 is TGTGCCTGCCAACCAGACCCAGGGGCAAAACTGTTTTTT.

This rearrangement joins TRBV15 to TRBJ1-2; TRBD1 agrees at 8 bases. The J segment lost 0 bases and the V segment lost 3 bases, leaving 6 bases of the junction unmatched. Germline V gene sequence: CDR1 LNHNV, CDR2 YYDKDF (reference sequence). The CDR3 runs 16 residues. The CDR3 loop is CATSRGGTGSNYGYTF. CDR3 nucleotides: TGTGCCACCAGCAGGGGGGGGACAGGTTCTAACTATGGCTACACCTTC.

The chain is built from TRBV7-2 and TRBJ1-5; perhaps TRBD1 as D (5 bases). The V and J ends lost 3 bases and 3 bases respectively, with 12 bases between them. This CDR3 region has 15 residues. The germline V gene has CDR1 SGHTA and CDR2 FQGNSA. The CDR3 sequence is CASSFSGAVNQPQHF. CDR3 in DNA: TGTGCCAGCAGCTTCAGCGGGGCCGTCAATCAGCCCCAGCATTTT.

This clone was observed a few times. This chain joins TRBV4-3 and TRBJ1-2; D is ambiguous. From germline, CDR1 is LGHNA and CDR2 YSLEER. The V end was cut by 4 bases, the J end by 10 bases, with 19 bases between. This CDR3 has 14 amino acids. CDR3 loop: CASSPGLSSYDYTF. CDR3 bases: TGCGCCAGCAGCCCGGGGTTAAGCTCCTACGACTACACCTTC.

This chain links TRBV10-2 with TRBJ1-2; D not certain. Germline V gene data show CDR1 as WSHSY and CDR2 as SAAADI. The V and J ends lost 2 bases and 3 bases respectively, with 7 bases between them. The CDR3 is 13 residues long. In DNA form, the CDR3 reads TGCGCCAGCAGTGAGATAGCAGACTATGGCTACACCTTC. Encoded protein: CASSEIADYGYTF.

The J gene is TRBJ1-5, the V gene TRBV5-5; 7 positions agree with TRBD1. Germline values: CDR1 SGHKS, CDR2 YYEKEE (reference sequence). There are 15 residues in the CDR3. Trimming at V came to 4 bases and at J to 0 bases, leaving 4 bases not matched to a gene. The CDR3 DNA reads TGTGCCAGCAGCCCGACAGGGTTTAGCAATCAGCCCCAGCATTTT. Amino acid sequence: CASSPTGFSNQPQHF.

To note about this clone: One end of the junction fails to match germline, which may point to a read error. This chain joins TRBV6-5 and TRBJ1-2; D is unclear. Germline V gene sequence: CDR1 MNHEY, CDR2 SVGAGI. This CDR3 region has 14 residues. Here the CDR3 reads CASSPPQSAGGYPF. The CDR3, as DNA: TGTGCCAGCAGTCCACCCCAATCCGCCGGCGGCTACCCCTTC.

This chain connects TRBV30 to TRBJ1-6, with 7 positions matching TRBD1. Per the germline V gene, CDR1 is GTSNPN and CDR2 is SVGIG (reference sequence). The CDR3 runs to 17 residues. With 0 bases clipped from V and 6 bases from J, the junction kept 11 bases outside the gene matches. The CDR3 nucleotides are TGTGCCTGGAGTGTCGCCCCAGGGGGAGTGGGTAATTCACCCCTCCACTTT. Its protein product is CAWSVAPGGVGNSPLHF. The full variable domain, in which reference TRBV30 and TRBJ1-6 provide the parts outside the CDR3, is SQTIHQWPATLVQPVGSPLSLECTVEGTSNPNLYWYRQAAGRGLQLLFYSVGIGQISSEVPQNLSASRPQDRQFILSSKKLLLSDSGFYLCAWSVAPGGVGNSPLHFGNGTRLTVT.

The gene calls are TRBV28 and TRBJ2-7; no clear D gene. The CDR3 spans 13 residues. The germline V gene has CDR1 MDHEN and CDR2 SYDVKM. The germline V and J ends were trimmed by 4 bases and 6 bases, with 13 bases remaining between them. The chain's CDR3 is CASSSQPTGEQYF. The CDR3 DNA reads TGTGCCAGCAGTTCCCAACCGACGGGCGAGCAGTACTTC. Supplemented by reference TRBV28 and TRBJ2-7, the full variable domain reads DVKVTQSSRYLVKRTGEKVFLECVQDMDHENMFWYRQDPGLGLRLIYFSYDVKMKEKGDIPEGYSVSREKKERFSLILESASTNQTSMYLCASSSQPTGEQYFGPGTRLTVT.

J is TRBJ2-5 and V is TRBV5-4, with 8 bases that match TRBD2. The CDR3 runs to 16 residues. Germline loops: CDR1 SGHNT, CDR2 YYREEE (reference sequence). V was pared by 2 bases and J by 1 base, with 7 bases of the junction left unmatched. The CDR3 protein is CASSFKESGGQETQYF. The CDR3 DNA sequence: TGTGCCAGCAGCTTCAAAGAAAGCGGGGGCCAAGAGACCCAGTACTTC. The full variable domain, its missing parts supplied by reference TRBV5-4 and TRBJ2-5, is ETGVTQSPTHLIKTRGQQVTLRCSSQSGHNTVSWYQQALGQGPQFIFQYYREEENGRGNFPPRFSGLQFPNYSSELNVNALELDDSALYLCASSFKESGGQETQYFGPGTRLLVL.